A single sample is the source of the 28 T cell receptor beta chains below, sequenced in a study of cytomegalovirus exposure and HLA in healthy donors. PCR employed 60 Vbeta and 13 Jbeta primers. Sequenced by immunoSEQ multiplex PCR; TCRdb stores in-frame clones only, minus some. The table records more than 200,000 clones, about 80% of them present only once. Sequencing was carried out using PBMCs. These receptors all stem from a man aged 35-49 years in good health and CMV-seropositive.

The genes are TRBV5-1 and TRBJ2-2; 9 nucleotides line up with TRBD1. CDR3 size: 13 residues. The trim removed 3 bases at V and 16 bases at J, leaving 10 bases unmatched. Germline CDR1 reads SGHRS; CDR2 reads YFSETQ. The CDR3 sequence is CASSSTGGSDWFF. In DNA, the CDR3 is TGCGCCAGCAGCTCGACAGGGGGGAGTGATTGGTTTTTT.

The chain combines TRBV5-1 with TRBJ2-7; 7 nucleotides agree with TRBD2. Trimming took 3 bases from V and 3 from J; bases not matched to a gene: 6. Germline V CDR1 and CDR2: SGHRS, YFSETQ. CDR3 size: 14 residues. The CDR3 loop reads CASSWGLRGYEQYF. The CDR3 DNA reads TGCGCCAGCAGCTGGGGACTAAGGGGCTACGAGCAGTACTTC.

The genes are TRBV11-2 and TRBJ2-7; tentatively, D is TRBD1 (6 bases). V lost 5 bases, J lost 0 bases, and 17 bases lay in between. Germline assignment: CDR1 SGHAT and CDR2 FQNNGV. The CDR3 runs to 16 residues. The CDR3 nucleotides are TGTGCCAGCAGCGGGCTTGGGGGCCGCAGCTCCTACGAGCAGTACTTC. Translation: CASSGLGGRSSYEQYF.

V is TRBV6-1 and J is TRBJ1-1, with D possibly matching TRBD1 (5 bases). The V gene's germline CDR1 is MNHNS and CDR2 SASEGT. V lost 11 bases and J 1 base, leaving 14 bases between the germline ends. This CDR3 has 13 amino acids. The CDR3 protein is CASYRRGNTEAFF. The CDR3 nucleotides are TGTGCCTCGTACAGGAGGGGGAACACTGAAGCTTTCTTT.

The chain is built from TRBV5-8 and TRBJ2-5; possible D gene TRBD2, 5 bases. With 2 bases removed from V and 1 base from J, the gap between germline ends came to 12 bases. This CDR3 is built from 15 residues. Germline values: CDR1 SGHTS, CDR2 YDEGEE. The CDR3 DNA sequence: TGTGCCAGCAGCTTAGGACCGACTATCCAAGAGACCCAGTACTTC. Protein sequence: CASSLGPTIQETQYF.

This clone was detected only a few times. The rearrangement uses TRBV6-5 and TRBJ1-2; TRBD1 is a possible D gene (6 bases). This CDR3 is 13 amino acids long. Germline assignment: CDR1 MNHEY and CDR2 SVGAGI. V was pared by 7 bases and J by 8 bases, with 17 bases between. CDR3 residues: CASTEGGGRGYTF. In DNA form, the CDR3 reads TGTGCCAGCACCGAGGGGGGGGGCCGGGGCTACACCTTC.

This clone came up once. The chain combines TRBV4-2 with TRBJ2-1; TRBD2 matches 14 bases. J was trimmed by 10 bases and V by 4 bases; bases with no gene match: 12. The CDR3 consists of 17 residues. Germline CDR1 reads LGHNA; CDR2 reads YNFKEQ. This CDR3 reads CASSPGLAGVLDPEQFF. For the CDR3, the DNA is TGTGCCAGCAGCCCGGGACTAGCGGGAGTATTGGATCCGGAGCAGTTCTTC.

The chain couples TRBV6-4 to TRBJ2-3; D unclear. Germline CDR1 reads MRHNA; CDR2 reads SNTAGT. With 3 bases removed from V and 2 bases from J, the gap between germline ends came to 9 bases. The CDR3 contains 14 residues. The CDR3 loop reads CASSEYGTTDTQYF. CDR3 nucleotide sequence: TGTGCCAGCAGTGAATATGGCACCACAGATACGCAGTATTTT.

The genes are TRBV19 and TRBJ1-5; 7 nucleotides align to TRBD1. V lost 5 bases and J lost 7; bases outside the gene matches: 5. CDR1 is LNHDA and CDR2 is SQIVND in the germline V gene (reference sequence). This CDR3 spans 13 amino acids. CDR3 coding DNA: TGTGCCAGTAGTTGGGACAGTGGGCAGCCCCAGCATTTT. It encodes CASSWDSGQPQHF.

V usage is TRBV5-1 and J usage is TRBJ1-2; 7 positions agree with TRBD1. V shed 3 bases and J 5 bases; nucleotides not matched to a gene: 7. The CDR3 has 14 residues. CDR1 is SGHRS and CDR2 is YFSETQ in the germline V gene. The CDR3 reads CASSSLGTAYGYTF. The CDR3 DNA sequence: TGCGCCAGCAGCTCCCTCGGGACAGCGTATGGCTACACCTTC.

J is TRBJ2-5 and V is TRBV21-1; the tabulated D call, TRBD2, remains unverified against the DNA. TRBV21-1 has pseudogene status. The CDR3 contains 16 residues. CDR3 sequence: CASSTLPTSFGETQYF. The CDR3 DNA reads as TGTGCCAGCAGCACCCTCCCGACTAGTTTCGGGGAGACCCAGTACTTC.

The chain links TRBV5-1 to TRBJ2-5; D call uncertain. The CDR3 totals 14 residues. Between the trimmed V and J ends, which lost 0 bases and 5 bases, there was a span of 11 bases. The germline CDR1 and CDR2 sequences are SGHRS and YFSETQ. CDR3 amino acids: CASSLAYSLETQYF. CDR3 DNA sequence: TGCGCCAGCAGCTTGGCCTATTCCTTGGAGACCCAGTACTTC.

The chain recombines TRBV11-3 with TRBJ2-2; TRBD1 is a possible D gene (5 bases). The CDR3 runs to 16 residues. Trimming stripped 0 bases from V and 5 bases from J, with 13 bases between. Germline V CDR1 and CDR2: SGHNT, YENEEA. The CDR3 sequence: CASSLEGRVGTGELFF. CDR3 bases: TGTGCCAGCAGCTTAGAGGGCAGGGTCGGAACCGGGGAGCTGTTTTTT.

The chain recombines TRBV6-1 with TRBJ1-1; 8 nucleotides match TRBD1. The CDR3 covers 14 residues. Germline values: CDR1 MNHNS, CDR2 SASEGT. V shed 3 bases and J 8 bases; nucleotides not matched to a gene: 8. This CDR3 reads CASSERGDRIEAFF. CDR3 sequence (DNA): TGTGCCAGCAGTGAGAGGGGGGACAGGATAGAAGCTTTCTTT.

This clone was observed a handful of times. The chain combines TRBV19 with TRBJ1-1; 7 bases map to TRBD1. Germline CDR1 is LNHDA and CDR2 is SQIVND (reference sequence). The CDR3 is 11 amino acids. J lost 10 bases, V lost 6 bases, and 5 bases had no gene match. Here the CDR3 reads CASSETGVAFF. In nucleotides, the CDR3 is TGTGCCAGTAGCGAAACAGGGGTAGCTTTCTTT.

V gene TRBV6-5 combines with J gene TRBJ2-7; perhaps TRBD2 as D (6 bases). The CDR3 spans 13 residues. V was trimmed by 5 bases and J by 6 bases, leaving 14 bases between them. Germline V lookup: CDR1 MNHEY, CDR2 SVGAGI. DNA for the CDR3: TGTGCCAGCAGTCGGACTACCTTTAGCGAGCAGTACTTC. Translated, it gives CASSRTTFSEQYF.

This clone was seen only a few times. The chain employs TRBV6-1 and TRBJ1-4; D gene unclear. CDR3 length: 15 amino acids. Germline-derived CDR1 and CDR2 are MNHNS and SASEGT. V lost 4 bases and J 0 bases, leaving 9 bases between the germline ends. The CDR3 region is CASSGERSTNEKLFF. The CDR3 bases are TGTGCCAGCAGTGGAGAGCGATCAACTAATGAAAAACTGTTTTTT.

The chain is built from TRBV7-9 and TRBJ2-1; TRBD2 is a possible D gene (5 bases). The CDR3 has 13 residues. Trimming took off 2 bases at V and 12 bases at J, with 14 bases between the two ends. CDR1 is SEHNR and CDR2 is FQNEAQ in the germline V gene (reference sequence). The CDR3 bases are TGTGCCAGCAGCTTAATCGATGAGGGTACGCAGTTCTTC. Its protein is CASSLIDEGTQFF.

This clone was seen a few times. This chain joins TRBV5-8 and TRBJ2-3; 8 positions agree with TRBD1. Trimming removed 4 bases from V and 2 bases from J; junction bases left unmatched: 9. CDR1 is SGHTS and CDR2 is YDEGEE in the germline V gene. The CDR3 loop spans 16 amino acids. The CDR3 loop reads CASSPWTGLNTDTQYF. In nucleotides, the CDR3 is TGTGCCAGCAGCCCATGGACAGGGTTAAACACAGATACGCAGTATTTT.

This rearrangement joins TRBV27 to TRBJ2-6; 7 bases align to TRBD2. Germline values: CDR1 MNHEY, CDR2 SMNVEV (reference sequence). This CDR3 comprises 19 residues. V was pared by 3 bases and J by 0 bases, with 11 bases of the junction left unmatched. The CDR3, as DNA: TGTGCCAGCAGTTTTGGACTAGGGTCTCCCTTCTCTGGGGCCAACGTCCTGACTTTC. It codes for CASSFGLGSPFSGANVLTF.

CDR3: CASSLRAGEGTDTQYF. Here the CDR3 DNA reads TGTGCCAGCAGCCTACGAGCGGGAGAAGGCACAGATACGCAGTATTTT. V and J are TRBV11-2 and TRBJ2-3, with 8 bases lining up with TRBD2. With 5 bases clipped from V and 1 base from J, the junction kept 8 bases outside the gene matches. Germline V gives CDR1 SGHAT, CDR2 FQNNGV. There are 16 residues in the CDR3.

The chain employs TRBV10-3 and TRBJ1-2; 8 bases fit TRBD1. Germline CDR1 ENHRY, CDR2 SYGVKD. Trimming at V came to 0 bases and at J to 3 bases, leaving 6 bases not matched to a gene. This CDR3 has 16 residues. CDR3 region: CAISESKGTGDYGYTF. The CDR3 DNA is TGTGCCATCAGTGAGTCGAAGGGGACAGGTGACTATGGCTACACCTTC.

The chain is built from TRBV29-1 and TRBJ2-7, with D maybe TRBD1 (6 bases). V was shortened by 7 bases and J by 3 bases, with 13 bases between the two germline ends. Germline CDR1 is SQVTM and CDR2 is ANQGSEA. The CDR3 runs 12 residues. The CDR3 coding sequence is TGCAGCGGGATATGGACAGACTACGAGCAGTACTTC. This gives the protein CSGIWTDYEQYF.

This clone was recorded only once. V and J are TRBV18 and TRBJ2-4; 9 nucleotides align to TRBD1. J lost 7 bases, V lost 4 bases, and 14 bases had no gene match. The CDR3 totals 17 residues. Germline CDR1 KGHSH, CDR2 LQKENI. Here the CDR3 DNA reads TGTGCCAGCTCACGTGTAGGGACAGGGAATGGGGAGAACATTCAGTACTTC. This codes for CASSRVGTGNGENIQYF.

The chain joins TRBV28 to TRBJ1-2; weak D call: TRBD1 (5 bases). Germline CDR1 and CDR2: MDHEN and SYDVKM. The germline V and J ends were trimmed by 5 bases and 3 bases, with 10 bases remaining between them. The CDR3 runs 13 residues. This chain's CDR3 is CASSPTEHYGYTF. CDR3 bases: TGTGCCAGCAGTCCGACAGAACACTATGGCTACACCTTC.

The chain joins TRBV4-1 to TRBJ2-3; D ambiguous. V was trimmed by 1 base and J by 5 bases, leaving 13 bases between them. The CDR3 extends over 15 amino acids. Germline loops: CDR1 MGHRA, CDR2 YSYEKL. CDR3 sequence reads: CASSQGRLGGDTQYF. CDR3 in DNA: TGCGCCAGCAGCCAAGGGCGGTTGGGTGGAGATACGCAGTATTTT.

This chain links TRBV27 with TRBJ2-1; maybe TRBD2 (6 bases). The length of the CDR3 is 14 residues. Germline CDR1 is MNHEY and CDR2 is SMNVEV (reference sequence). Trimming pared 8 bases from V and 9 bases from J, leaving 20 bases between. The CDR3 DNA reads as TGTGCCAGCGGGGACGTCCTGGGGGGTGGTGAGCAGTTCTTC. This translates into CASGDVLGGGEQFF.

The chain has TRBV7-8 and TRBJ1-5; D remains unclear. CDR1 and CDR2 from the germline V gene are SGHVS and FQNEAQ. V was shortened by 2 bases and J by 5 bases, with 13 bases between the two germline ends. This CDR3 has 15 amino acids. CDR3 protein: CASSLLAPPDQPQHF. The DNA of the CDR3 is TGTGCCAGCAGCTTATTAGCACCCCCTGATCAGCCCCAGCATTTT. Full variable domain (rest looked up from reference TRBV7-8 and TRBJ1-5): GAGVSQSPRYKVAKRGQDVALRCDPISGHVSLFWYQQALGQGPEFLTYFQNEAQLDKSGLPSDRFFAERPEGSVSTLKIQRTQQEDSAVYLCASSLLAPPDQPQHFGDGTRLSIL.